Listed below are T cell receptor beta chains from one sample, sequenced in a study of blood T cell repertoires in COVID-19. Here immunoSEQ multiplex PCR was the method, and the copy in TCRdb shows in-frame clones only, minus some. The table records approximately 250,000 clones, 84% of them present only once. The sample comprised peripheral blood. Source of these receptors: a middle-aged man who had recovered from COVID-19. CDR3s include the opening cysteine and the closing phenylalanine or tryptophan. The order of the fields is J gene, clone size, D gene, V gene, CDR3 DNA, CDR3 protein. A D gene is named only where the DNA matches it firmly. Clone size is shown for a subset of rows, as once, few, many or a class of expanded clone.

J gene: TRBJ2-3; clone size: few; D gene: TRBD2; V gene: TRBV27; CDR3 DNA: TGTGCCAGCAGTTTATTATGGACTAGCGGTACAGATACGCAGTATTTT; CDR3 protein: CASSLLWTSGTDTQYF
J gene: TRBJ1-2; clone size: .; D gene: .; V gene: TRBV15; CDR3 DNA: TGTGCCACCAGCAGAGCTGTAAACAGAAACTATGGCTACACCTTC; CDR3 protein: CATSRAVNRNYGYTF
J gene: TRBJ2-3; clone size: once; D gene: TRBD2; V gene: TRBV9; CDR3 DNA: TGTGCCAGCAGCGTAAGTCTAGCGGGAGCTGGGACAGATACGCAGTATTTT; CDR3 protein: CASSVSLAGAGTDTQYF
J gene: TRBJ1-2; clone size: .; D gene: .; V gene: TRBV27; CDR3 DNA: TGTGCCAGCAGCCCTCAAGGAGGGGATGGCTACACCTTC; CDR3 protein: CASSPQGGDGYTF
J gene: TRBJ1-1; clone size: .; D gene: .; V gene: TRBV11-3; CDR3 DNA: TGTGCCAGCAGCGGGGCACCGAACACTGAAGCTTTCTTT; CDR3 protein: CASSGAPNTEAFF
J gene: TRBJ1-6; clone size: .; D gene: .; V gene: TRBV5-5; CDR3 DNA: TGTGCCAGCAGCTTGAGTTGGAGGGAATATTCACCCCTCCACTTT; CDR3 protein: CASSLSWREYSPLHF
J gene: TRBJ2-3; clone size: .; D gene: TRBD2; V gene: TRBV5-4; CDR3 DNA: TGTGCCAGCAGTCTCATTAGCGGGGGGGTCCCAGATACGCAGTATTTT; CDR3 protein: CASSLISGGVPDTQYF
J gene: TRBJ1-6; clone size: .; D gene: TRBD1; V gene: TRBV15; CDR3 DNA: TGTGCCACCAGCAGATCCCTAGGCAGACAGGGGACCGGTTCACCCCTCCACTTT; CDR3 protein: CATSRSLGRQGTGSPLHF
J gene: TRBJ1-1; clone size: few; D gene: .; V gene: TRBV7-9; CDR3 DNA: TGTGCCAGCAGCTTTAGGGGTATCGGTGAAGCTTTCTTT; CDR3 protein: CASSFRGIGEAFF
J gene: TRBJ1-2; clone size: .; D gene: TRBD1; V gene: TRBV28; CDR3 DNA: TGTGCCAGCAGTTTATTGGACAGGGGCTACTATGGCTACACCTTC; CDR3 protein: CASSLLDRGYYGYTF
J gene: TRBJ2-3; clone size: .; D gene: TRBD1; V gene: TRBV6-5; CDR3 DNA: TGTGCCAGCAGTTATCGTCCCGGGACAGGATTTACGCAGTATTTT; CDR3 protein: CASSYRPGTGFTQYF
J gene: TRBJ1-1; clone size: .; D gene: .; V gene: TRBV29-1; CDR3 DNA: TGCAGCGCCGATGGGCAGATGAACACTGAAGCTTTCTTT; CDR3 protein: CSADGQMNTEAFF
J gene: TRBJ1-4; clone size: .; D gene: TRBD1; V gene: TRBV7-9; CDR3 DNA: TGTGCCAGCAGCTGGACAGGCAATGAAAAACTGTTTTTT; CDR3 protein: CASSWTGNEKLFF
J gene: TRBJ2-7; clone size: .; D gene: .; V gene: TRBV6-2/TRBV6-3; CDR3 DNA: TGTGCCAGCAGCCGCGCAGGGGCATACGAGCAGTACTTC; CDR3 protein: CASSRAGAYEQYF
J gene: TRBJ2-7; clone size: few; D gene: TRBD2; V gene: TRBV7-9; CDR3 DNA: TGTGCCAGCAGCTCCCGTGTAGCGGGGTACATTTACGAGCAGTACTTC; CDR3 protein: CASSSRVAGYIYEQYF
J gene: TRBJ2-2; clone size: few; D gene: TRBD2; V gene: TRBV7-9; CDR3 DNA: TGTGCCAGCAGCTTAGTTTCGGGACTAGCGAGGGAGCTGTTTTTT; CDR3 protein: CASSLVSGLARELFF
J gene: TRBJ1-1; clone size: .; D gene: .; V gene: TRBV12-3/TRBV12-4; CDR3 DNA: TGTGCCAGCAGCCCAGGGGAGGGGACTGAAGCTTTCTTT; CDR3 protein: CASSPGEGTEAFF
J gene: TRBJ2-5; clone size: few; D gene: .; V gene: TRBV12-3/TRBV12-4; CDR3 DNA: TGTGCCAGCAGTTTGAACAGGGCGGAGACCCAGTACTTC; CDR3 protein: CASSLNRAETQYF
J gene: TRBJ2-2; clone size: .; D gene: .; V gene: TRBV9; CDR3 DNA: TGTGCCAGCCAAGAGGAGAACACCGGGGAGCTGTTTTTT; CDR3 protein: CASQEENTGELFF
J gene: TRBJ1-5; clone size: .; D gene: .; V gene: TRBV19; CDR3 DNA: TGTGCCAGTAGTATGGCGTCCACCCACAGGGCGAATCAGCCCCAGCATTTT; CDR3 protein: CASSMASTHRANQPQHF
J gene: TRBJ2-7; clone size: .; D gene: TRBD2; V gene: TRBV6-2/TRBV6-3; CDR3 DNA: TGTGCCAGCAGCGCCGCGGGAAAGCGGGGTGAGCAGTACTTC; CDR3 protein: CASSAAGKRGEQYF
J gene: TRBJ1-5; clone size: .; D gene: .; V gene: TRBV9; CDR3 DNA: TGTGCCAGCAGCGACAGGGTGGATAAGCCCCAGCATTTT; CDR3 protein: CASSDRVDKPQHF
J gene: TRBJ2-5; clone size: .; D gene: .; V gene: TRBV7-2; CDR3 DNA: TGTGCCAGCAGCTTCAGGGTAGGGTCGGAGACCCAGTACTTC; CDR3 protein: CASSFRVGSETQYF
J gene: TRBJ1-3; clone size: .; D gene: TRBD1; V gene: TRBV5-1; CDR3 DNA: TGCGCCAGCAGCTCCCAAACAGGGGGCTCTGGAAACACCATATATTTT; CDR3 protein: CASSSQTGGSGNTIYF
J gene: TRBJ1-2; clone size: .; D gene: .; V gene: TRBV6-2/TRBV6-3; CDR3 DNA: TGTGCCAGCAGCCTACAGTCCTCCTATGGCTACACCTTC; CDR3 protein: CASSLQSSYGYTF
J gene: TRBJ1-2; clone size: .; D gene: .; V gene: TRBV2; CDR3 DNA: TGTGCCAGCAGTGAAGGGTCCCTTATTAGCTATGTCTACACCTTC; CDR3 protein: CASSEGSLISYVYTF
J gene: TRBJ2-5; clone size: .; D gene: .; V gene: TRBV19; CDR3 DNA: TGTGCCAGTAAGAGAGGGGACTACCAAGAGACCCAGTACTTC; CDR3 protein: CASKRGDYQETQYF
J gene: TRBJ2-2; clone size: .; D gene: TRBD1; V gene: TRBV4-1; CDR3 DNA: TGCGCCAGCAGCCAAGATGCGAGACAGGGGGCGACCGGGGAGCTGTTTTTT; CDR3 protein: CASSQDARQGATGELFF
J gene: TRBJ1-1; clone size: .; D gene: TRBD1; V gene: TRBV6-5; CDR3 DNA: TGTGCCAGCAGGGACAGGGGGGGGAGGCCTGAAGCTTTCTTT; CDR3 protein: CASRDRGGRPEAFF